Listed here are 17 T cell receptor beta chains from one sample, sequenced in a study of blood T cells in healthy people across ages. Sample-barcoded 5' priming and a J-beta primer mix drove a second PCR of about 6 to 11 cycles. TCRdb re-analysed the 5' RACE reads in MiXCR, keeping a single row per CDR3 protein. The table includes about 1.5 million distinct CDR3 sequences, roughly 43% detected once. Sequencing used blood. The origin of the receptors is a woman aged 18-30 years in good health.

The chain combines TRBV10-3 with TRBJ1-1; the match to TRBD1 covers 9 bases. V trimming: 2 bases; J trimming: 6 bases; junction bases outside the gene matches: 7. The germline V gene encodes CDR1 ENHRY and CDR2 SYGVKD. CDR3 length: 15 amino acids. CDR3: CAISEAVDRGPEAFF. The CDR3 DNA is TGTGCCATCAGTGAGGCGGTGGACAGGGGCCCTGAAGCTTTCTTT.

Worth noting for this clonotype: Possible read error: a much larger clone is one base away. CDR3 nucleotides: TGTGCCAGCTTCGGACCTCCCAGCGGCTACACCTTC. It is translated as CASFGPPSGYTF. V gene TRBV12-3 or TRBV12-4 combines with J gene TRBJ1-2; unclear D gene. V was cut by 8 bases and J by 8 bases, with 15 bases left in between. CDR3 length: 12 residues.

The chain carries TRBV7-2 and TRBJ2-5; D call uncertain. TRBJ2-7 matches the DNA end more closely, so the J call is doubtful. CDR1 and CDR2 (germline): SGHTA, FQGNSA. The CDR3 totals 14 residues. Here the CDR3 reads CASSLAWRAYEQYF. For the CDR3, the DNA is TGTGCCAGCAGCTTAGCGTGGCGAGCCTACGAGCAGTACTTC.

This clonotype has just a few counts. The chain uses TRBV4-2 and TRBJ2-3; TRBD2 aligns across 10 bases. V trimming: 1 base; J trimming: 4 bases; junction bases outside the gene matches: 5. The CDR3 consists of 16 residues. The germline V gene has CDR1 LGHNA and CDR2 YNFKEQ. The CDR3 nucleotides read TGTGCCAGCAGCCAAGTCGGTAGCGGGAGGCCAGATACGCAGTATTTT. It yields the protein CASSQVGSGRPDTQYF.

CDR3 sequence (DNA): TGTGCCAGCAGCGGTCCGGACAATGAGCAGTTCTTC. The encoded protein is CASSGPDNEQFF. The chain recombines TRBV9 with TRBJ2-1, with D hard to call. The V and J ends lost 3 bases and 5 bases respectively, with 6 bases between them. Germline lookup yields CDR1 SGDLS and CDR2 YYNGEE. The CDR3 is 12 amino acids.

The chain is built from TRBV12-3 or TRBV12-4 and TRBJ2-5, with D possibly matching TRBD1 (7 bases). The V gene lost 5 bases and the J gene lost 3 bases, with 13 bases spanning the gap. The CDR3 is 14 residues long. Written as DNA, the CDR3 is TGTGCCAGCAGTGTTGCCAGGGGGGAAGAGACCCAGTACTTC. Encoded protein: CASSVARGEETQYF.

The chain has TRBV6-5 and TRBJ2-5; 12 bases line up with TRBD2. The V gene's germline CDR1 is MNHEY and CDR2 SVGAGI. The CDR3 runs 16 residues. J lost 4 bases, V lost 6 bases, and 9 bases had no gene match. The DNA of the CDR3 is TGTGCCAGCAGGACTAGCGGGAGAGTGGGTCGAGAGACCCAGTACTTC. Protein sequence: CASRTSGRVGRETQYF.

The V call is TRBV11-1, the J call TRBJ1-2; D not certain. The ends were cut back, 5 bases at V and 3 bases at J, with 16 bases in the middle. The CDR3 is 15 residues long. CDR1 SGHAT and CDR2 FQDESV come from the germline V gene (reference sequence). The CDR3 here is CASSRGRQADYGYTF. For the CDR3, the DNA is TGTGCCAGCAGCCGAGGAAGGCAGGCCGACTATGGCTACACCTTC.

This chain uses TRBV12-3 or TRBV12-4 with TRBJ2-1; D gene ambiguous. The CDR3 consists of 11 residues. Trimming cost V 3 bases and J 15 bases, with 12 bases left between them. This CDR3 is CASSFGFLRFF. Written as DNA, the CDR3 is TGTGCCAGCAGTTTCGGGTTTCTCAGGTTCTTC.

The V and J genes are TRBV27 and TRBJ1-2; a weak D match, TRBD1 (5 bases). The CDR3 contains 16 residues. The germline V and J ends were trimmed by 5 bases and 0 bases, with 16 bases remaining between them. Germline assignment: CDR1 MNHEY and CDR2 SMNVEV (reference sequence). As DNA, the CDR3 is TGTGCCAGCAGTCCCGGGACGTACCGATCTAACTATGGCTACACCTTC. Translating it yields CASSPGTYRSNYGYTF.

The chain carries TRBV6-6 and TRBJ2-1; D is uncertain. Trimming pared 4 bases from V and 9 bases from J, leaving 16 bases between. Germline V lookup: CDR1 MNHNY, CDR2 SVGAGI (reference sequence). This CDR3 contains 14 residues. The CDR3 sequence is CASSFYGSEVEQFF. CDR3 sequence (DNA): TGTGCCAGCAGTTTCTATGGCTCTGAGGTTGAGCAGTTCTTC.

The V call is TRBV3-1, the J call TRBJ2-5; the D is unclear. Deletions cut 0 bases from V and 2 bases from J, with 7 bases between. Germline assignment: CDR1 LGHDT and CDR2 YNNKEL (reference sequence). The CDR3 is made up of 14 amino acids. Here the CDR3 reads CASSQENSQETQYF. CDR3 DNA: TGTGCCAGCAGCCAAGAAAACAGTCAAGAGACCCAGTACTTC.

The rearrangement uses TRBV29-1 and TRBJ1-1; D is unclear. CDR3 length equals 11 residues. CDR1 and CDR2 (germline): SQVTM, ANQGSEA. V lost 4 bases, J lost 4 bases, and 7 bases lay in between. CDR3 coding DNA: TGCAGCGTTGGGCTGGCCACTGAAGCTTTCTTT. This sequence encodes CSVGLATEAFF.

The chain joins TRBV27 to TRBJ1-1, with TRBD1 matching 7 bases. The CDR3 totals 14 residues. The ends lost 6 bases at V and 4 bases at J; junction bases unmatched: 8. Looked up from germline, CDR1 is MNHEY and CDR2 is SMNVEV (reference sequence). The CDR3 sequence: CASRLGGWGTEAFF. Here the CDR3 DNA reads TGTGCCAGCAGGTTAGGGGGCTGGGGCACTGAAGCTTTCTTT.

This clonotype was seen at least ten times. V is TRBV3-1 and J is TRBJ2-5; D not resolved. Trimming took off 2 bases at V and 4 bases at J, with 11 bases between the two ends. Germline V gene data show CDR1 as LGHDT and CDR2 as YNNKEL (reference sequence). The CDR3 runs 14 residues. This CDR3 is CASSQYVGGETQYF. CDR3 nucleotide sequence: TGTGCCAGCAGCCAATACGTCGGCGGAGAGACCCAGTACTTC.

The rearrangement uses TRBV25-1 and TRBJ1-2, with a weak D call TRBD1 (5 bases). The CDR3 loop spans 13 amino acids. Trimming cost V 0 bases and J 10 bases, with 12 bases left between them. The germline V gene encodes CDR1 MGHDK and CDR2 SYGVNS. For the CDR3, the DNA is TGTGCCAGCAGTGAATATACACAGGCAGCCTACACCTTC. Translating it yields CASSEYTQAAYTF.

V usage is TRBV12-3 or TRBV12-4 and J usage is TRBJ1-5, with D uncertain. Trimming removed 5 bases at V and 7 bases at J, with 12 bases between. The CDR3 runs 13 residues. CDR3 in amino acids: CASSTLTQQPQHF. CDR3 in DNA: TGTGCCAGCAGTACCTTAACGCAGCAGCCCCAGCATTTT.